This entry lists 19 T cell receptor beta chains sequenced from one sample in a study of blood T cell repertoires in COVID-19. Clones were read by immunoSEQ multiplex PCR, and TCRdb kept only the in-frame ones, dropping some. Of around 140,000 clones listed, 60% to 80% are singletons. The sample taken for sequencing was peripheral blood. The receptors come from a woman between 65 and 79 years old with acute or convalescent COVID-19.

There are a few counts of this clone. The chain links TRBV11-2 to TRBJ2-7; D uncertain. Trimming pared 1 base from V and 3 bases from J, leaving 7 bases between. Germline V gene sequence: CDR1 SGHAT, CDR2 FQNNGV. The CDR3 spans 13 residues. The CDR3 spells CASSLVPGYEQYF. DNA for the CDR3: TGTGCCAGCAGCTTAGTCCCAGGCTACGAGCAGTACTTC.

This sequence joins TRBV2 and TRBJ2-7; 10 nucleotides align to TRBD2. With V trimmed by 6 bases and J by 7 bases, 3 bases remained unmatched. This CDR3 has 12 amino acids. Germline-derived CDR1 and CDR2 are SNHLY and FYNNEI. CDR3 nucleotides: TGTGCCAGCAGCAGACTAGCGGGTGAGCAGTACTTC. It encodes CASSRLAGEQYF.

This clone showed up just once. The gene calls are TRBV11-2 and TRBJ2-7; possible D gene TRBD1, 5 bases. The CDR3 runs to 12 residues. Trimming cost V 6 bases and J 4 bases, with 10 bases left between them. Germline V gives CDR1 SGHAT, CDR2 FQNNGV. CDR3 protein: CASSWGSYEQYF. For the CDR3, the DNA is TGTGCCAGCAGTTGGGGCAGTTACGAGCAGTACTTC.

The chain couples TRBV7-8 to TRBJ1-3; D is unclear. CDR1 is SGHVS, CDR2 FQNEAQ, per germline. The V end was cut by 4 bases, the J end by 0 bases, with 13 bases between. The CDR3 runs 16 residues. The CDR3 here is CASSWEFTSSGNTIYF. The CDR3 bases are TGTGCCAGCAGCTGGGAGTTCACGAGCTCTGGAAACACCATATATTTT.

The chain has TRBV7-2 and TRBJ2-1; TRBD1 agrees at 7 bases. The CDR3 is made up of 14 amino acids. CDR1 SGHTA and CDR2 FQGNSA come from the germline V gene. With V trimmed by 5 bases and J by 2 bases, 3 bases remained unmatched. This chain's CDR3 is CASSPDRAYNEQFF. The CDR3, as DNA: TGTGCCAGCAGCCCAGACAGGGCCTACAATGAGCAGTTCTTC.

This sequence joins TRBV27 and TRBJ1-5; D gene ambiguous. Germline CDR1 and CDR2: MNHEY and SMNVEV (reference sequence). The V end was cut by 5 bases, the J end by 2 bases, with 13 bases between. There are 15 residues in the CDR3. The CDR3 DNA reads as TGTGCCAGCAGTCCAAGTACCGGGGGCAATCAGCCCCAGCATTTT. It yields the protein CASSPSTGGNQPQHF.

The V and J genes are TRBV19 and TRBJ1-2; a weak D match, TRBD1 (6 bases). CDR3 size: 12 residues. Trimming left V 6 bases short and J 5 bases short, with 10 bases between. Germline lookup yields CDR1 LNHDA and CDR2 SQIVND (reference sequence). The CDR3 protein is CASRGQTYGYTF. The CDR3 DNA reads as TGTGCCAGTAGGGGACAAACATATGGCTACACCTTC.

A few counts support this clone. The V gene is TRBV19, the J gene TRBJ1-2, with D perhaps TRBD1 (5 bases). The CDR3 sequence is 12 residues long. Germline V gives CDR1 LNHDA, CDR2 SQIVND (reference sequence). V lost 5 bases and J lost 5, with 9 bases in between. The CDR3 loop reads CASSPRDYGYTF. The CDR3 DNA follows: TGTGCCAGTAGTCCCAGGGATTATGGCTACACCTTC.

The chain has TRBV28 and TRBJ1-2; 11 positions agree with TRBD1. V lost 7 bases and J lost 7; bases outside the gene matches: 11. Germline V lookup: CDR1 MDHEN, CDR2 SYDVKM. This CDR3 has 15 amino acids. This CDR3 reads CASNFGTGGFAGYTF. Written as DNA, the CDR3 is TGTGCCAGCAATTTCGGGACAGGGGGTTTTGCTGGCTACACCTTC.

This chain uses TRBV3-1 (or the pseudogene TRBV3-2) with TRBJ2-1; 8 positions agree with TRBD2. The trim removed 1 base at V and 9 bases at J, leaving 11 bases unmatched. The CDR3 length is 16 residues. CDR1 is LGHDT and CDR2 is YNNKEL in the germline V gene (reference sequence). In DNA form, the CDR3 reads TGTGCCAGCAGCCAAGGGCGGGAGGTTCCCCGCCGTGAGCAGTTCTTC. It encodes CASSQGREVPRREQFF.

The genes are TRBV6-2 or TRBV6-3 and TRBJ2-1, with 8 bases matching TRBD1. Germline V lookup: CDR1 MNHEY, CDR2 SVGEGT. There are 15 residues in the CDR3. After removal of 6 bases from V and 2 bases from J, the junction contained 6 bases not matched to a gene. The CDR3 spells CASSVQGVPYNEQFF. The CDR3 coding sequence is TGTGCCAGCAGCGTACAGGGGGTACCCTACAATGAGCAGTTCTTC.

The V and J genes are TRBV6-1 and TRBJ2-5; TRBD2 matches at 11 bases. The CDR3 runs 19 residues. Germline assignment: CDR1 MNHNS and CDR2 SASEGT. Unmatched junction bases numbered 18, after V lost 2 bases and J lost 7 bases. DNA of the CDR3: TGTGCCAGCAGTGAACGGGGGACTAGCGGAGGCCCGCCTCGGAGGACCCAGTACTTC. As protein: CASSERGTSGGPPRRTQYF.

This chain joins TRBV19 and TRBJ2-3; TRBD1 aligns across 9 bases. The V and J ends lost 7 bases and 4 bases, in that order; junction bases with no gene match: 9. The CDR3 runs 15 residues. The germline CDR1 and CDR2 sequences are LNHDA and SQIVND (reference sequence). CDR3 sequence (DNA): TGTGCCAGTACCCTCGGGACAGGGTATGCAGATACGCAGTATTTT. It encodes CASTLGTGYADTQYF.

V is TRBV5-6 and J is TRBJ2-5; 10 nucleotides agree with TRBD2. V trimming: 0 bases; J trimming: 2 bases; junction bases outside the gene matches: 4. Germline V lookup: CDR1 SGHDT, CDR2 YYEEEE. The CDR3 consists of 16 residues. The CDR3 DNA sequence: TGTGCCAGCAGCTTGGCGGCTAGCGGGGGTCAAGAGACCCAGTACTTC. As protein: CASSLAASGGQETQYF.

V and J are TRBV27 and TRBJ2-1; possible D gene TRBD2, 6 bases. Trimming removed 2 bases from V and 8 bases from J, with 19 bases in between. This CDR3 has 16 residues. Germline values: CDR1 MNHEY, CDR2 SMNVEV (reference sequence). The CDR3 region is CASSLTPGSVADEQFF. CDR3 in DNA: TGTGCCAGCAGTTTAACCCCGGGTTCCGTAGCGGATGAGCAGTTCTTC.

The chain links TRBV18 to TRBJ2-5, with D perhaps TRBD2 (7 bases). The CDR3 has 15 amino acids. Trimming stripped 3 bases from V and 4 bases from J, with 15 bases between. Germline values: CDR1 KGHSH, CDR2 LQKENI. In DNA, the CDR3 is TGTGCCAGCTCACCGGTTGGGGGGGCAGGAGAGACCCAGTACTTC. Amino acids: CASSPVGGAGETQYF.

The gene calls are TRBV30 and TRBJ1-2; D is perhaps TRBD1 (5 bases). Trimming shortened V by 7 bases and J by 5 bases, and 17 bases separated the two germline ends. Germline values: CDR1 GTSNPN, CDR2 SVGIG (reference sequence). The CDR3 is 13 residues long. CDR3: CASKVGGEYGYTF. The CDR3 region has the DNA TGTGCCTCTAAGGTTGGAGGGGAATATGGCTACACCTTC.

This clone was detected many times. This chain links TRBV9 with TRBJ2-3; D uncertain. Germline V CDR1 and CDR2: SGDLS, YYNGEE. The CDR3 extends over 15 amino acids. Trimming pared 0 bases from V and 2 bases from J, leaving 10 bases between. The CDR3 DNA follows: TGTGCCAGCAGCGTAGGGTCAGAATCCACAGATACGCAGTATTTT. Encoded protein: CASSVGSESTDTQYF. Full variable domain (missing parts from reference TRBV9 and TRBJ2-3): DSGVTQTPKHLITATGQRVTLRCSPRSGDLSVYWYQQSLDQGLQFLIQYYNGEERAKGNILERFSAQQFPDLHSELNLSSLELGDSALYFCASSVGSESTDTQYFGPGTRLTVL.

The genes are TRBV2 and TRBJ2-5, with D uncertain. V lost 5 bases to trimming and J lost 5 bases, with 6 bases between them. The CDR3 has 11 residues. Germline CDR1 is SNHLY and CDR2 is FYNNEI. The chain's CDR3 is CASSPYETQYF. CDR3 sequence (DNA): TGTGCCAGCAGTCCCTACGAGACCCAGTACTTC.